A selection of T cell receptor beta chains follows, all from one sample in a study of CD8 T cells in ankylosing spondylitis. Via MiXCR, TCRdb re-called the 5' RACE reads, giving one row per CDR3 protein. The table records some 140,000 distinct CDR3 sequences, 7.5% to 9.5% of them present only once. The sample consisted of synovial fluid, either unsorted or a sorted T cell fraction (not recorded which). The source is a male donor with ankylosing spondylitis. Both conserved end residues are part of each CDR3. The D gene is left open where the match is weak. Rows give clone size only sometimes, using once, few, many, or a class for an expanded clone.

v_call: TRBV7-8
d_call: TRBD2
j_call: TRBJ2-1
clone_size: .
cdr3_nt: TGTGCCAGCAGGGGCTCTAGCGGCTACAATGAGCAGTTCTTC
cdr3_aa: CASRGSSGYNEQFF

v_call: TRBV7-9
d_call: .
j_call: TRBJ2-1
clone_size: once
cdr3_nt: TGTGTCGGCAGCTTAGACGGTGGGAATGAGCAGTTCTTC
cdr3_aa: CVGSLDGGNEQFF

v_call: TRBV7-9
d_call: .
j_call: TRBJ2-3
clone_size: many
cdr3_nt: TGTGCCAGCAGCTCTCACAGGACTAAAACAGATACGCAGTATTTT
cdr3_aa: CASSSHRTKTDTQYF

v_call: TRBV20-1
d_call: .
j_call: TRBJ1-1
clone_size: .
cdr3_nt: TGCAGTGCTCTCAGAGGAGACACTGAAGCTTTCTTT
cdr3_aa: CSALRGDTEAFF

v_call: TRBV9
d_call: .
j_call: TRBJ2-1
clone_size: .
cdr3_nt: TGTGCCATCTGCGTTGAGGCCTTTTCCCCTAGCGATGAGCAGTTCTTC
cdr3_aa: CAICVEAFSPSDEQFF

v_call: TRBV2
d_call: .
j_call: TRBJ2-5
clone_size: many
cdr3_nt: TGTGCCAGCAGCCAACCGGACCCCCAAAAGACCCAGTACTTC
cdr3_aa: CASSQPDPQKTQYF

v_call: TRBV29-1
d_call: .
j_call: TRBJ1-2
clone_size: .
cdr3_nt: TGCAGCGTTGAAGCGGGACTGGGTGGAAGTGGCTACACCTTC
cdr3_aa: CSVEAGLGGSGYTF

v_call: TRBV5-1
d_call: TRBD2
j_call: TRBJ2-3
clone_size: many
cdr3_nt: TGCGCCAGCAGCTTTTTTATTAGCGGGGGGGAGACAGATACGCAGTATTTT
cdr3_aa: CASSFFISGGETDTQYF

v_call: TRBV7-9
d_call: .
j_call: TRBJ1-3
clone_size: .
cdr3_nt: TGTGCCAGCAGCTTAATGGGGTCCGACTCTGGAAACACCATATATTTT
cdr3_aa: CASSLMGSDSGNTIYF

v_call: TRBV11-2
d_call: .
j_call: TRBJ1-4
clone_size: .
cdr3_nt: TGTGCCAGCAGCCGAACATTTGCAACTAATGAAAAACTGTTTTTT
cdr3_aa: CASSRTFATNEKLFF

v_call: TRBV11-2
d_call: .
j_call: TRBJ1-1
clone_size: many
cdr3_nt: TGTGCCAGCAGCCCGTACAGGGAGACGAACACTGAAGCTTTCTTT
cdr3_aa: CASSPYRETNTEAFF

v_call: TRBV7-2
d_call: TRBD1
j_call: TRBJ2-1
clone_size: many
cdr3_nt: TGTGCCAGCAGCCTAGGGGGGGACAGGGGGTACAATGAGCAGTTCTTC
cdr3_aa: CASSLGGDRGYNEQFF

v_call: TRBV6-1
d_call: .
j_call: TRBJ2-1
clone_size: many
cdr3_nt: TGTGCCAGCAGAATGAGCGGGCCACAATCCTACAATGAGCAGTTCTTC
cdr3_aa: CASRMSGPQSYNEQFF

v_call: TRBV6-5
d_call: .
j_call: TRBJ1-1
clone_size: many
cdr3_nt: TGTGCCAGCAGTCATTTTGGGGGTTTTACGGGCACTGAAGCTTTCTTT
cdr3_aa: CASSHFGGFTGTEAFF

v_call: TRBV28
d_call: .
j_call: TRBJ1-1
clone_size: many
cdr3_nt: TGTGCCACCGAGACAGGAGTAGGTAAAGCTTTCTTT
cdr3_aa: CATETGVGKAFF

v_call: TRBV3-1
d_call: TRBD1
j_call: TRBJ2-7
clone_size: .
cdr3_nt: TGTGCCAGCAGCCGCGTGGGACAGGGATCCTACGAGCAGTACTTC
cdr3_aa: CASSRVGQGSYEQYF

v_call: TRBV3-1
d_call: TRBD1
j_call: TRBJ1-5
clone_size: .
cdr3_nt: TGTGCCAGCAGCCATTCCGACAGGGGGTCTCAGCCCCAGCATTTT
cdr3_aa: CASSHSDRGSQPQHF

v_call: TRBV7-9
d_call: .
j_call: TRBJ2-5
clone_size: many
cdr3_nt: TGTGCCAGCAGCACTGTCCTAGAGACCCAGTACTTC
cdr3_aa: CASSTVLETQYF

v_call: TRBV20-1
d_call: .
j_call: TRBJ2-7
clone_size: many
cdr3_nt: TGCAGTGCTTTCAGGACAGACCTCGCCGAGCAGTACTTC
cdr3_aa: CSAFRTDLAEQYF

v_call: TRBV24-1
d_call: .
j_call: TRBJ1-2
clone_size: .
cdr3_nt: TGTGCCACCAGTGACGTACAGGTTTATGGCTACACCTTC
cdr3_aa: CATSDVQVYGYTF

v_call: TRBV15
d_call: .
j_call: TRBJ2-2
clone_size: few
cdr3_nt: TGTGCCACCAGCAGAGATCGGACGGGCGGGGAGCTGTTTTTT
cdr3_aa: CATSRDRTGGELFF

v_call: TRBV28
d_call: TRBD2
j_call: TRBJ2-5
clone_size: many
cdr3_nt: TGTGCCAGCAGACTTACCCCGGGACTAGCGGGAGGAAAGGGTCGGACCCAGTACTTC
cdr3_aa: CASRLTPGLAGGKGRTQYF

v_call: TRBV4-1
d_call: TRBD2
j_call: TRBJ2-3
clone_size: many
cdr3_nt: TGCGCCAGCAGCCAAGAATATCGGGACTATGATACGCAGTATTTT
cdr3_aa: CASSQEYRDYDTQYF

v_call: TRBV2
d_call: .
j_call: TRBJ1-4
clone_size: many
cdr3_nt: TGTGCCAGCAGACCATTACCTAATGAAAAACTGTTTTTT
cdr3_aa: CASRPLPNEKLFF

v_call: TRBV6-1
d_call: .
j_call: TRBJ1-1
clone_size: .
cdr3_nt: TGTGCCAGCCGGGGGGGCGCGATTGACACTGAAGCTTTCTTT
cdr3_aa: CASRGGAIDTEAFF

v_call: TRBV4-1
d_call: TRBD1
j_call: TRBJ1-2
clone_size: many
cdr3_nt: TGCGCCAGCAGCCAACGGACAGGGACCTATGGCTACACCTTC
cdr3_aa: CASSQRTGTYGYTF

v_call: TRBV4-2
d_call: .
j_call: TRBJ2-7
clone_size: .
cdr3_nt: TGTGCCAGCAGCCAAGAAGGGGGGCGGTTAGGTACCTACGAGCAGTACTTC
cdr3_aa: CASSQEGGRLGTYEQYF

v_call: TRBV5-1
d_call: .
j_call: TRBJ2-7
clone_size: many
cdr3_nt: TGCGCCAGCAGCTTTGGAGGGTCCCTCTACGAGCAGTACTTC
cdr3_aa: CASSFGGSLYEQYF